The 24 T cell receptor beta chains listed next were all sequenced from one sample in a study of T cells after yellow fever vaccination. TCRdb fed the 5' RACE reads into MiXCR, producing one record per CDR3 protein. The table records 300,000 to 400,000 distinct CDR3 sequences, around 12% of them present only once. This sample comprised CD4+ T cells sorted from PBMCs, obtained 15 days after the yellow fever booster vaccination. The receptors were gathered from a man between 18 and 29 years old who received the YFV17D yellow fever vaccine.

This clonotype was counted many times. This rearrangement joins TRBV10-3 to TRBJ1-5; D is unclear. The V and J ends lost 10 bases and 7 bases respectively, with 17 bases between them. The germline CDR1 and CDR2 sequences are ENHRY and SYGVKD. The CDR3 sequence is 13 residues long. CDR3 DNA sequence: TGTGCCACCCAAAGCGGGGAAGGACAGCCCCAGCATTTT. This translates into CATQSGEGQPQHF.

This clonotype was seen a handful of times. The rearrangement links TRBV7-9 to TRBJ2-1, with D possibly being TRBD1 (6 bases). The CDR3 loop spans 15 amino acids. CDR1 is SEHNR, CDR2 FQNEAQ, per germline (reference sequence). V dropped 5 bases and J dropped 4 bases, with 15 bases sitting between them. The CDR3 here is CASSTDRPGYNEQFF. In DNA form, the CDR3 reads TGTGCCAGCAGCACCGACAGGCCAGGGTACAATGAGCAGTTCTTC.

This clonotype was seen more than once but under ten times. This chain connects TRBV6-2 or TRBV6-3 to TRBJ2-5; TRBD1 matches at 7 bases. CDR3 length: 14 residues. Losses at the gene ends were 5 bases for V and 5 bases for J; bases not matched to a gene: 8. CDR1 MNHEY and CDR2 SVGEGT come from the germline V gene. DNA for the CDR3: TGTGCCAGCAGTAAGACAGGGAACGGGGAGACCCAGTACTTC. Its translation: CASSKTGNGETQYF.

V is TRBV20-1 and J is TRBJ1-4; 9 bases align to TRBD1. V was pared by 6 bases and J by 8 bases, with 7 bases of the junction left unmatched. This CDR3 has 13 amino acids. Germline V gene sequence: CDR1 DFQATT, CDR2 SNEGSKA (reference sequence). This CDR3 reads CSAPDRGGEKLFF. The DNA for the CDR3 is TGCAGTGCACCTGACAGGGGGGGGGAAAAACTGTTTTTT.

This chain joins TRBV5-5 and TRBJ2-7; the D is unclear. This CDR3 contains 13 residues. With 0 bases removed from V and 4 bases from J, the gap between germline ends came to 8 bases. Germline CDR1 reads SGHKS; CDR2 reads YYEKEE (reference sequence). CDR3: CASSLAGSYEQYV. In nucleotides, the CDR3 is TGTGCCAGCAGCTTGGCCGGTAGTTACGAGCAGTACGTC.

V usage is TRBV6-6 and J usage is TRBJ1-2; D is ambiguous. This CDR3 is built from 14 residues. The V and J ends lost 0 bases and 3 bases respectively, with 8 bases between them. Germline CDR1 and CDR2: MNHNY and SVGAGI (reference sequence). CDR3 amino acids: CASSYSSEDYGYTF. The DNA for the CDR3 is TGTGCCAGCAGTTACTCTTCCGAAGACTATGGCTACACCTTC.

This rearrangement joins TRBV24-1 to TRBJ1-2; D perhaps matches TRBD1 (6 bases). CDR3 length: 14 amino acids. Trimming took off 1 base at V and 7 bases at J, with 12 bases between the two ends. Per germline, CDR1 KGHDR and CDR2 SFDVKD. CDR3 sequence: CATSDLARGGGYTF. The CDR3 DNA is TGTGCCACCAGTGATTTAGCCAGGGGTGGTGGCTACACCTTC.

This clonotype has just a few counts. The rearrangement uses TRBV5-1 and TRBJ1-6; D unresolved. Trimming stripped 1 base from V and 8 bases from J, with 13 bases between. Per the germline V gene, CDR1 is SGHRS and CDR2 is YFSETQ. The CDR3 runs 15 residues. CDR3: CASSLSPTADSPLHF. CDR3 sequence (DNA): TGCGCCAGCAGCTTGTCCCCTACGGCCGATTCACCCCTCCACTTT.

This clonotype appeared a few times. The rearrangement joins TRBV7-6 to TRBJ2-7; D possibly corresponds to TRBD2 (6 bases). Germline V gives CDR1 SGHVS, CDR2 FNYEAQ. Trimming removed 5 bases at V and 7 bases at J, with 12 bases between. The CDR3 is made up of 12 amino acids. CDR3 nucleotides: TGTGCCAGCAGCCAGACTAGTTCGGAGCAGTACTTC. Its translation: CASSQTSSEQYF.

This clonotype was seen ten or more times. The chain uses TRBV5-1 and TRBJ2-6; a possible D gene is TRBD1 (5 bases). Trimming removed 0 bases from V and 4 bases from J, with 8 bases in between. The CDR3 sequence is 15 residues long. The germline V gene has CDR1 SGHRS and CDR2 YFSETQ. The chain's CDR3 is CASSLVGAGANVLTF. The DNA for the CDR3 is TGCGCCAGCAGCTTGGTAGGGGCAGGGGCCAACGTCCTGACTTTC.

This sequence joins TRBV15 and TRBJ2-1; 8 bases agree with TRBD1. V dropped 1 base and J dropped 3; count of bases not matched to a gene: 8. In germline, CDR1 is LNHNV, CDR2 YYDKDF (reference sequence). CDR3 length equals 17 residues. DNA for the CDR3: TGTGCCACCAGCAGAGTTTCTGGACAGGGTGGCTACAATGAGCAGTTCTTC. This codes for CATSRVSGQGGYNEQFF.

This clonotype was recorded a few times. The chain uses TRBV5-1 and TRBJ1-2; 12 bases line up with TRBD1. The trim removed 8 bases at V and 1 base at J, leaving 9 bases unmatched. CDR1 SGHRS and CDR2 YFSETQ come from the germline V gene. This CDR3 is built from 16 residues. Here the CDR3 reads CASEPGTGGDNYGYTF. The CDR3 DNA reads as TGCGCCAGTGAACCCGGGACAGGGGGCGATAACTATGGCTACACCTTC.

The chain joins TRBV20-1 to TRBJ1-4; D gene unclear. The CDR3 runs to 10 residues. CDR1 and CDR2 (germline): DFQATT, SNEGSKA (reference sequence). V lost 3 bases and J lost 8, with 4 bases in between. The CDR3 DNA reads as TGCAGTGCTAGTCCAGAAAAACTGTTTTTT. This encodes CSASPEKLFF.

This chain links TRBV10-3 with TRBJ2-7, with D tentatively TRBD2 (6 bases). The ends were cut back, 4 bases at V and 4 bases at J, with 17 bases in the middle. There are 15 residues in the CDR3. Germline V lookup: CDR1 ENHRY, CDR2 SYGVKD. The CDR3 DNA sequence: TGTGCCATCAGTGGCGAGACTAGTACCGGATACGAGCAGTACTTC. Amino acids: CAISGETSTGYEQYF.

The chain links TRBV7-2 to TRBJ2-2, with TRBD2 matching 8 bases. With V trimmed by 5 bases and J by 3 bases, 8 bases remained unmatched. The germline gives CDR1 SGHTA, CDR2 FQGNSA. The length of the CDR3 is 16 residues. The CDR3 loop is CASSLVTGGHTGELFF. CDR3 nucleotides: TGTGCCAGCAGCCTTGTGACGGGGGGGCACACCGGGGAGCTGTTTTTT. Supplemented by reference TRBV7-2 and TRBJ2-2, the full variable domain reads GAGVSQSPSNKVTEKGKDVELRCDPISGHTALYWYRQSLGQGLEFLIYFQGNSAPDKSGLPSDRFSAERTGGSVSTLTIQRTQQEDSAVYLCASSLVTGGHTGELFFGEGSRLTVL.

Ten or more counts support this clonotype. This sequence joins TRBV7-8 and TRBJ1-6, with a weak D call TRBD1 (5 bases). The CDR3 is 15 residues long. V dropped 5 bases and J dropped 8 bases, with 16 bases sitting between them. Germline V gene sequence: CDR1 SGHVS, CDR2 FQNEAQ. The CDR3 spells CASSSWRGYDSPLHF. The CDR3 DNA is TGTGCCAGCAGCAGCTGGCGGGGCTACGATTCACCCCTCCACTTT.

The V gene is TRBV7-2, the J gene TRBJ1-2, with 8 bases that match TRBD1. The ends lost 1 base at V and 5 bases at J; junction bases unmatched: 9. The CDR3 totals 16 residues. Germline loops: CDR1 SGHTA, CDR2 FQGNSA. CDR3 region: CASSLDPGQVLYGYTF. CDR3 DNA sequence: TGTGCCAGCAGCTTAGACCCGGGACAGGTCCTTTATGGCTACACCTTC. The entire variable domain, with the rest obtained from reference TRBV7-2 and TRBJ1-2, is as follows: GAGVSQSPSNKVTEKGKDVELRCDPISGHTALYWYRQSLGQGLEFLIYFQGNSAPDKSGLPSDRFSAERTGGSVSTLTIQRTQQEDSAVYLCASSLDPGQVLYGYTFGSGTRLTVV.

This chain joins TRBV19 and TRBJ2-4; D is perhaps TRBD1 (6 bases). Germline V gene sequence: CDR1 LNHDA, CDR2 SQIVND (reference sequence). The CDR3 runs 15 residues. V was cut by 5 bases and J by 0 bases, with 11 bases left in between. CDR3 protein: CASSLPGEAKNIQYF. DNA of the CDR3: TGTGCCAGTAGTCTACCAGGGGAAGCCAAAAACATTCAGTACTTC. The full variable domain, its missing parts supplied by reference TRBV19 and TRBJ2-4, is DGGITQSPKYLFRKEGQNVTLSCEQNLNHDAMYWYRQDPGQGLRLIYYSQIVNDFQKGDIAEGYSVSREKKESFPLTVTSAQKNPTAFYLCASSLPGEAKNIQYFGAGTRLSVL.

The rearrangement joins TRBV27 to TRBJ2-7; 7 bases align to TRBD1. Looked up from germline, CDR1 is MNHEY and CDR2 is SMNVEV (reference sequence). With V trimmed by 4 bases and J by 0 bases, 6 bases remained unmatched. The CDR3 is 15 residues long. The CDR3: CASSSTGVSSYEQYV. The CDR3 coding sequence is TGTGCCAGCAGTTCCACAGGGGTTAGCTCCTACGAGCAGTACGTC.

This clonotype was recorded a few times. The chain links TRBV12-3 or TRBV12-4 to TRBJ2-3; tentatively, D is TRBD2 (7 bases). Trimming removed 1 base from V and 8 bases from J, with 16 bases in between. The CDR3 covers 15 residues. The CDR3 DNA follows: TGTGCCAGCAGTTTAGGGGGGGGGCTGTTTGGTACGCAGTATTTT. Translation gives CASSLGGGLFGTQYF.

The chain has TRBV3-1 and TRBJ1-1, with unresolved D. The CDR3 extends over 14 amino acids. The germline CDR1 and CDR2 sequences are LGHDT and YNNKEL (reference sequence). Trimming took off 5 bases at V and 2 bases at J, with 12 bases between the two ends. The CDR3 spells CASSYNAANTEAFF. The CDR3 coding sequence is TGTGCCAGCAGCTACAACGCGGCTAACACTGAAGCTTTCTTT.

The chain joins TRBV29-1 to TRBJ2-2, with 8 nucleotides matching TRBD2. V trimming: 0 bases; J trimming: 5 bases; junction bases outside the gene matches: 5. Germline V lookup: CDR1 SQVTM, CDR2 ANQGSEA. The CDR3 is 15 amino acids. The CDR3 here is CSVEDGRGGTGELFF. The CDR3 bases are TGCAGCGTTGAAGACGGACGGGGGGGGACCGGGGAGCTGTTTTTT.

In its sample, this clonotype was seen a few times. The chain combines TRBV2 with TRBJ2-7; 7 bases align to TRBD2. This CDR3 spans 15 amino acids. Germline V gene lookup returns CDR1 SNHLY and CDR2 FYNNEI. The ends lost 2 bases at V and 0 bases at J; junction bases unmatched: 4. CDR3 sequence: CASSEMSSGSYEQYV. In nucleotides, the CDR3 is TGTGCCAGCAGTGAAATGTCTAGCGGCTCCTACGAGCAGTACGTC.

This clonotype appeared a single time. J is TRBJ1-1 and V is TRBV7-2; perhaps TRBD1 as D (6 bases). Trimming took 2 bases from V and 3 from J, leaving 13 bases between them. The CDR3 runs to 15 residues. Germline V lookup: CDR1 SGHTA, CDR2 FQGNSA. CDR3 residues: CASSLNVGADTEAFF. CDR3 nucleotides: TGTGCCAGCAGCTTAAACGTGGGGGCGGACACTGAAGCTTTCTTT. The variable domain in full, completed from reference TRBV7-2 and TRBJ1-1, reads GAGVSQSPSNKVTEKGKDVELRCDPISGHTALYWYRQSLGQGLEFLIYFQGNSAPDKSGLPSDRFSAERTGGSVSTLTIQRTQQEDSAVYLCASSLNVGADTEAFFGQGTRLTVV.